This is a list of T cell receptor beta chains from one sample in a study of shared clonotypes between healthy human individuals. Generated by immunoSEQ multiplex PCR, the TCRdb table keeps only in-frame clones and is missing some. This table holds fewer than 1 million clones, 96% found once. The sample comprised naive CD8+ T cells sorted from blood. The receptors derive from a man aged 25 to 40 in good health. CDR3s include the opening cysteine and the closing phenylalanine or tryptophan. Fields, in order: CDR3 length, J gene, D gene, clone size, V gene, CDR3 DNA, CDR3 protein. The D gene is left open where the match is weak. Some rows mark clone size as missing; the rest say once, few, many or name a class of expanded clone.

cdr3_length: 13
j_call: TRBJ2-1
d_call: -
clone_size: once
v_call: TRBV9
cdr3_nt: TGTGCCAGCAGCGACCCTCGGGGGAATGAGCAGTTCTTC
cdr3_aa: CASSDPRGNEQFF

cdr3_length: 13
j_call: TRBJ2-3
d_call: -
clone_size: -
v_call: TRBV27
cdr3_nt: TGTGCCAGCAGTCCCTCTTGGGGAGATACGCAGTATTTT
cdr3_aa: CASSPSWGDTQYF

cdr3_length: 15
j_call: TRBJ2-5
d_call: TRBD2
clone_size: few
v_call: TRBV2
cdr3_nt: TGTGCCAGCAGTGAAGGGGCTAGCGGGTTGGAGACCCAGTACTTC
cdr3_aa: CASSEGASGLETQYF

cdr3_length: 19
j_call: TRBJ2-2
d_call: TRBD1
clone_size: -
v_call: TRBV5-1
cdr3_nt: TGCGCCAGCAGCTTGGCTTCCCCCCCGGGACAGGGAACGGGCGGGGAGCTGTTTTTT
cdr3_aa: CASSLASPPGQGTGGELFF

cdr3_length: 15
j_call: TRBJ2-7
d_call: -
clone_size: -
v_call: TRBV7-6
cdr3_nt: TGTGCCAGCAGCTTAGGACGGCGGAATTCCTACGAGCAGTACTTC
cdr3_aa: CASSLGRRNSYEQYF

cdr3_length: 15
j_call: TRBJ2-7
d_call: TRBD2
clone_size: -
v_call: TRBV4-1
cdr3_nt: TGCGCCAGCAGCCAAGTCGAGGGAGCGGGGTACGAGCAGTACTTC
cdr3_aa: CASSQVEGAGYEQYF

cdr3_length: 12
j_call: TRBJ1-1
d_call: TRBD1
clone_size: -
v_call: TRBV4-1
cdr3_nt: TGCGCCAGCCAGGGGGAGAACACTGAAGCTTTCTTT
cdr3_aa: CASQGENTEAFF

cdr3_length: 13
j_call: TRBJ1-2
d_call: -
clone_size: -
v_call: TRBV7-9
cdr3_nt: TGTGCCAGCAGCTTAGGGGAAGCCTATGGCTACACCTTC
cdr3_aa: CASSLGEAYGYTF

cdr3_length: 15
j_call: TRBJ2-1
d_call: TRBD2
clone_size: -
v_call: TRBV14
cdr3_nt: TGTGCCAGCAGTCTCGGGGGGGGTAGCTGGCTTGAGCAGTTCTTC
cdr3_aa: CASSLGGGSWLEQFF

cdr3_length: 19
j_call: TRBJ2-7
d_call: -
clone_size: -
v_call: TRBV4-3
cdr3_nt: TGCGCCAGCAGCCAAGATTACGCGGGAACGGGACAGAGCTCCTACGAGCAGTACTTC
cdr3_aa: CASSQDYAGTGQSSYEQYF